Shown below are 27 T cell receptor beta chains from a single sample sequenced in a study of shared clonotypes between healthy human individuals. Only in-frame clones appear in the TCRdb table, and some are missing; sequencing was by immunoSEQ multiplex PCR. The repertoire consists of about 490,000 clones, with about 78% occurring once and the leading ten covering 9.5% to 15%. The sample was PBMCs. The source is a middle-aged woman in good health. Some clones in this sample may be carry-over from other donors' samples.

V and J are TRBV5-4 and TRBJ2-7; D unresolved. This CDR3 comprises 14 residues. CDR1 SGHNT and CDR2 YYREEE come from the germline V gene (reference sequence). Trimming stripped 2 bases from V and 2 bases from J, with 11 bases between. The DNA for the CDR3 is TGTGCCAGCAGCTTTCTGGACGGAACCTACGAGCAGTACTTC. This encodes CASSFLDGTYEQYF.

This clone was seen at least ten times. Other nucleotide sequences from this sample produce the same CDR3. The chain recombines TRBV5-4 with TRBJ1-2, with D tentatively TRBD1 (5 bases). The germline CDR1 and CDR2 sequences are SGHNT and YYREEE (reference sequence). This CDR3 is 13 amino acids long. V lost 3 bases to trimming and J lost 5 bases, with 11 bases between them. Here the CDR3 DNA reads TGTGCCAGCAGCTCCACAGGTCCTTATGGCTACACCTTC. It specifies CASSSTGPYGYTF.

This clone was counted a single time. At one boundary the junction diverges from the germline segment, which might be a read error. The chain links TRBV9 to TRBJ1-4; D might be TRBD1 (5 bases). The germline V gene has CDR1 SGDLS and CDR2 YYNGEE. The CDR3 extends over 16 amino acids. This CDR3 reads CASTVGNRDPGEKLFF. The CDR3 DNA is TGTGCCAGCACCGTAGGAAACCGGGACCCCGGGGAAAAACTGTTTTTT.

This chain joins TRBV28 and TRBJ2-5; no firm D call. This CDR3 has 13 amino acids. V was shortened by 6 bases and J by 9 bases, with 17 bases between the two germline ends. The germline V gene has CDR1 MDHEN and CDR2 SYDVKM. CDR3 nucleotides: TGTGCCAGCAGACAAATACGACTTGGGGCCCAGTACTTC. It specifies CASRQIRLGAQYF. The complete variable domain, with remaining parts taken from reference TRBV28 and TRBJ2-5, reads DVKVTQSSRYLVKRTGEKVFLECVQDMDHENMFWYRQDPGLGLRLIYFSYDVKMKEKGDIPEGYSVSREKKERFSLILESASTNQTSMYLCASRQIRLGAQYFGPGTRLLVL.

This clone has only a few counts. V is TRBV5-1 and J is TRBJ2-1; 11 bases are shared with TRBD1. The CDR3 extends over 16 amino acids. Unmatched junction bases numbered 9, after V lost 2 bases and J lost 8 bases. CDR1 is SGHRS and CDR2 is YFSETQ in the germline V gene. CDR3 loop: CASSFNGQGAVDEQFF. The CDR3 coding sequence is TGCGCCAGCAGCTTTAACGGACAGGGGGCTGTCGATGAGCAGTTCTTC.

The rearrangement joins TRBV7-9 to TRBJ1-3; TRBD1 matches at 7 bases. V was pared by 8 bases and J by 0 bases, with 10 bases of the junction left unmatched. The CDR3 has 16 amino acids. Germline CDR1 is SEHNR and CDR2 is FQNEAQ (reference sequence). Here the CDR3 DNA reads TGTGCCAGCGAGATCTACAGGGGCTACTCTGGAAACACCATATATTTT. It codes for CASEIYRGYSGNTIYF.

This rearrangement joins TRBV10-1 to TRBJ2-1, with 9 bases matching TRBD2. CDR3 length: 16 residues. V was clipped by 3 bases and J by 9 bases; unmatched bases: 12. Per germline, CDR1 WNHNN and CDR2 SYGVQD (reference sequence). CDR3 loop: CASSERWREGRSEQFF. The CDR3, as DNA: TGCGCCAGCAGTGAAAGGTGGCGGGAGGGCCGGAGTGAGCAGTTCTTC.

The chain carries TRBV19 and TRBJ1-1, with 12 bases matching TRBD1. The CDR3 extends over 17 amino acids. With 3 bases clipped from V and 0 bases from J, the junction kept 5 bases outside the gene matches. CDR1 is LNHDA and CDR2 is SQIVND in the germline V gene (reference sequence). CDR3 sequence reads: CASSMGQGAGVNTEAFF. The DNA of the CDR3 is TGTGCCAGTAGTATGGGACAGGGGGCCGGGGTGAACACTGAAGCTTTCTTT.

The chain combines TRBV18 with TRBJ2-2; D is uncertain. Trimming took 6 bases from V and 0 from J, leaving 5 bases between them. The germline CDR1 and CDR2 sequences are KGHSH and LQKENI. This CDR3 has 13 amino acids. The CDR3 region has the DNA TGTGCCAGCTCCAATGCGAACACCGGGGAGCTGTTTTTT. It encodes CASSNANTGELFF.

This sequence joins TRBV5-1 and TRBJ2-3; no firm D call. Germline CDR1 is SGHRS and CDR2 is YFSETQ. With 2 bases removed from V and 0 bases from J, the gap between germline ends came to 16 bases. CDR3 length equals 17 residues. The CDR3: CASSFVLGATSTDTQYF. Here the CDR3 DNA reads TGCGCCAGCAGCTTTGTTCTGGGCGCGACAAGCACAGATACGCAGTATTTT.

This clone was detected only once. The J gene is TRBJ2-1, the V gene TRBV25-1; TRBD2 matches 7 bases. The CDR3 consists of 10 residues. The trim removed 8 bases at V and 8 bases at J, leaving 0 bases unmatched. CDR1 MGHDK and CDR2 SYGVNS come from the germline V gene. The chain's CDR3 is CASGGDEQFF. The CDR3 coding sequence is TGTGCCAGCGGGGGGGATGAGCAGTTCTTC. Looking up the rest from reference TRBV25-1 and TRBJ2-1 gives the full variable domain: EADIYQTPRYLVIGTGKKITLECSQTMGHDKMYWYQQDPGMELHLIHYSYGVNSTEKGDLSSESTVSRIRTEHFPLTLESARPSHTSQYLCASGGDEQFFGPGTRLTVL.

The DNA of the CDR3 is TGCGCCAGCAGCACCGGACAGGGGGCGGCTAATGAAAAACTGTTTTTT. It is translated as CASSTGQGAANEKLFF. The V gene is TRBV5-1, the J gene TRBJ1-4; TRBD1 aligns across 11 bases. In germline, CDR1 is SGHRS, CDR2 YFSETQ. CDR3 length equals 16 residues. V lost 4 bases and J lost 3; bases outside the gene matches: 5.

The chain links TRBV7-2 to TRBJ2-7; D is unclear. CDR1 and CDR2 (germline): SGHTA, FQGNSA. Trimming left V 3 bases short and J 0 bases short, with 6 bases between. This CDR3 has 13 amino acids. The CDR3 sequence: CASSFRFSYEQYF. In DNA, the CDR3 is TGTGCCAGCAGCTTTAGATTCTCCTACGAGCAGTACTTC.

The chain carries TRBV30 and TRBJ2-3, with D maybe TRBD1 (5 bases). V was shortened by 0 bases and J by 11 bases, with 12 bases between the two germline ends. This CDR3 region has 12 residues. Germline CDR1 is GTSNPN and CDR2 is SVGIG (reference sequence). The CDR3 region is CAWSVGSREQYF. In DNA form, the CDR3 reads TGTGCCTGGAGTGTGGGATCCAGGGAGCAGTATTTT. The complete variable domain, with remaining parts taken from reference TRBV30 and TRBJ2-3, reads SQTIHQWPATLVQPVGSPLSLECTVEGTSNPNLYWYRQAAGRGLQLLFYSVGIGQISSEVPQNLSASRPQDRQFILSSKKLLLSDSGFYLCAWSVGSREQYFGPGTRLTVL.

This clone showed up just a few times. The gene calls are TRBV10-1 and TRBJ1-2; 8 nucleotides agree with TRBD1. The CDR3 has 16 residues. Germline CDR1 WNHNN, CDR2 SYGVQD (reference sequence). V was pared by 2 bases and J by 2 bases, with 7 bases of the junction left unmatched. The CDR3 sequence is CASSEITTGGNYGYTF. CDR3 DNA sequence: TGCGCCAGCAGTGAGATTACTACAGGGGGGAACTATGGCTACACCTTC.

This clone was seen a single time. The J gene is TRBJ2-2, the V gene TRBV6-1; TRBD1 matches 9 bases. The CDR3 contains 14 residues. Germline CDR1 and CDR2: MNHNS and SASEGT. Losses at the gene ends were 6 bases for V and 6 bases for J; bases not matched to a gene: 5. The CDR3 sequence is CASRGDRASGELFF. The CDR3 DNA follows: TGTGCCAGCAGGGGGGACAGGGCCTCCGGGGAGCTGTTTTTT.

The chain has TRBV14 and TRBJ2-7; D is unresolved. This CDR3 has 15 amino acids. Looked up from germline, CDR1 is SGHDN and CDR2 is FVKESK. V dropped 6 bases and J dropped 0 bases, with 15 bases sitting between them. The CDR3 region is CASRDDFSSSYEQYF. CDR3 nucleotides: TGTGCCAGCAGAGACGACTTTTCAAGCTCCTACGAGCAGTACTTC.

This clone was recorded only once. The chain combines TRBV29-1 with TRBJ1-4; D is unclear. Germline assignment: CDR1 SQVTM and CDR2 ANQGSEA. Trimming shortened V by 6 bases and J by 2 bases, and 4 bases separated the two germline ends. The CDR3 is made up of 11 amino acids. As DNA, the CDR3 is TGCAGCGTGTGGACTAATGAAAAACTGTTTTTT. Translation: CSVWTNEKLFF.

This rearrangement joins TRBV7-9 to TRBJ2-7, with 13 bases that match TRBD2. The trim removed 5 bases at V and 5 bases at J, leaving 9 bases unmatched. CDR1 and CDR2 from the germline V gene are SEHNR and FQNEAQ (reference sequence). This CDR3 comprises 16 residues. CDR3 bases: TGTGCCAGCAGCCAGACTGGACTAGCGGGAGCACACGAGCAGTACTTC. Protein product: CASSQTGLAGAHEQYF.

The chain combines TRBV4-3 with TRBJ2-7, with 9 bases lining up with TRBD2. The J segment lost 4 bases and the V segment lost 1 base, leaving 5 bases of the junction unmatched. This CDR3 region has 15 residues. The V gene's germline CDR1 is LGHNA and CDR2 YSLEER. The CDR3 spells CASSQGLAEIYEQYF. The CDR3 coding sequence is TGCGCCAGCAGCCAAGGACTAGCGGAGATATACGAGCAGTACTTC.

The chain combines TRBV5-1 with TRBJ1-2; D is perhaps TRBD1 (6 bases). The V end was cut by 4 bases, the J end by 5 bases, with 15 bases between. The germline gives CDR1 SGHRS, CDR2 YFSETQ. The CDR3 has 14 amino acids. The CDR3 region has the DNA TGCGCCAGCAGCCCTTATTTCCAGGGGTATGGCTACACCTTC. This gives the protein CASSPYFQGYGYTF. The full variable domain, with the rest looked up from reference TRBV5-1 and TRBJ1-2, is KAGVTQTPRYLIKTRGQQVTLSCSPISGHRSVSWYQQTPGQGLQFLFEYFSETQRNKGNFPGRFSGRQFSNSRSEMNVSTLELGDSALYLCASSPYFQGYGYTFGSGTRLTVV.

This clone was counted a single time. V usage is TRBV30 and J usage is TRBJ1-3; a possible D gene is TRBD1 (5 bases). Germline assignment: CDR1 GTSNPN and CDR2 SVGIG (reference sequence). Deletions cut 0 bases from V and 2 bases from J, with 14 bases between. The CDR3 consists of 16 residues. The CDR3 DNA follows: TGTGCCTGGAGTGTACCACGGCGCAGGGCTGGAAACACCATATATTTT. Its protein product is CAWSVPRRRAGNTIYF.

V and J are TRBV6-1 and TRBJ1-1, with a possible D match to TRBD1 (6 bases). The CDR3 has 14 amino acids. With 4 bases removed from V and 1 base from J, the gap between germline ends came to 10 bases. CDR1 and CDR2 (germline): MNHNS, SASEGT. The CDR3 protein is CASSGAQGNTEAFF. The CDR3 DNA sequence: TGTGCCAGCAGTGGAGCACAGGGGAACACTGAAGCTTTCTTT.

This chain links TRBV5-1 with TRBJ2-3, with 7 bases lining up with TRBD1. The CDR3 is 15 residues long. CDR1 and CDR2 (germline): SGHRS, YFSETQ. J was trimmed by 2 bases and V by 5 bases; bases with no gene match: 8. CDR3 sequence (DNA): TGCGCCAGCAGACGACAGGGTAGGGACACAGATACGCAGTATTTT. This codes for CASRRQGRDTDTQYF.

In DNA, the CDR3 is TGTGCCAGCAGTGCCTCAGGGAGGGGATTGAACACTGAAGCTTTCTTT. Its protein product is CASSASGRGLNTEAFF. This rearrangement joins TRBV6-1 to TRBJ1-1; TRBD1 might be the D (5 bases). From germline, CDR1 is MNHNS and CDR2 SASEGT. Trimming stripped 4 bases from V and 0 bases from J, with 15 bases between. This CDR3 region has 16 residues.

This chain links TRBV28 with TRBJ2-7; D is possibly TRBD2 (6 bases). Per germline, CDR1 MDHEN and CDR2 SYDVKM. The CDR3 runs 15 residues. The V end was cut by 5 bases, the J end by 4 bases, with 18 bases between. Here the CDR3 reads CASSPIGGSMYEQYF. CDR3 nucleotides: TGTGCCAGCAGTCCAATAGGAGGGTCAATGTACGAGCAGTACTTC.

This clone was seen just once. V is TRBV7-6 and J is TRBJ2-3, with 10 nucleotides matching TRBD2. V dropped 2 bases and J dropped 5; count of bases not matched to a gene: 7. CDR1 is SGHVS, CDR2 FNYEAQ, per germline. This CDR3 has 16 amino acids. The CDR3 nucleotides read TGTGCCAGCAGCTTATCCACTAGCGGGAAGATAGATACGCAGTATTTT. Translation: CASSLSTSGKIDTQYF. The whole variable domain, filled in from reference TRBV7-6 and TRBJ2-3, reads GAGVSQSPRYKVTKRGQDVALRCDPISGHVSLYWYRQALGQGPEFLTYFNYEAQQDKSGLPNDRFSAERPEGSISTLTIQRTEQRDSAMYRCASSLSTSGKIDTQYFGPGTRLTVL.